This T cell receptor (beta chain) came from a study of type 1 regulatory T cells. Overall study: T-allo10 is an in vitro-generated, Tr1-enriched CD4 T cell product specific for alloantigen.

TCRdb re-derived calls from the reads in MiXCR, one entry per CDR3 protein. The data hold approximately 77,000 distinct CDR3 sequences, with less than 25% observed a single time. This clonotype was seen ten or more times. The antigen remains undetermined. CDR1 is MNHNY, CDR2 SVGAGI, per germline (reference sequence). The V gene lost 2 bases and the J gene lost 3 bases, with 11 bases spanning the gap. This CDR3 comprises 15 residues. Study-level results: Tr1 cells had a more restricted TCR repertoire than non-Tr1 cells.

The receptor comes from a human donor in good health. V and J are TRBV6-6 and TRBJ1-5; the D is unclear. Sequenced: cultured type 1 regulatory T (Tr1) cells, either the whole culture or a sorted fraction (not recorded which). The CDR3 sequence is CASSYMRVDNQPQHF. The DNA of the CDR3 is TGTGCCAGCAGTTACATGAGGGTTGACAATCAGCCCCAGCATTTT.